The next 28 T cell receptor beta chains were all read from a single sample in a study of T cells after yellow fever vaccination. Using its own MiXCR run on the 5' RACE reads, TCRdb lists one record per CDR3 protein. The table lists a few hundred thousand distinct CDR3 sequences, roughly 7.5% of them singletons. The sequences come from PBMCs, collected around 45 days after the first yellow fever vaccination. The receptors originated from a man aged 18 to 30 who received the YFV17D yellow fever vaccine.

The chain is built from TRBV12-3 or TRBV12-4 and TRBJ1-4; D is ambiguous. The CDR3 contains 15 residues. V lost 5 bases, J lost 0 bases, and 10 bases lay in between. The CDR3 protein is CASSDRRSTNEKLFF. The CDR3 region has the DNA TGTGCCAGCAGTGACCGTCGGTCAACTAATGAAAAACTGTTTTTT.

V gene TRBV29-1 combines with J gene TRBJ1-5; D uncertain. Germline CDR1 SQVTM, CDR2 ANQGSEA. The V and J ends lost 7 bases and 0 bases respectively, with 10 bases between them. The CDR3 consists of 13 residues. The CDR3 region is CSALFLSNQPQHF. CDR3 sequence (DNA): TGCAGCGCCTTATTCCTTAGCAATCAGCCCCAGCATTTT.

The CDR3 protein is CSARAFQETQYF. For the CDR3, the DNA is TGCAGTGCTAGAGCCTTCCAAGAGACCCAGTACTTC. The chain joins TRBV20-1 to TRBJ2-5; D is unclear. This CDR3 has 12 amino acids. V lost 1 base to trimming and J lost 1 base, with 4 bases between them. Germline lookup yields CDR1 DFQATT and CDR2 SNEGSKA (reference sequence).

This clonotype turned up a few times. The chain combines TRBV7-9 with TRBJ2-2, with 8 positions matching TRBD2. Per germline, CDR1 SEHNR and CDR2 FQNEAQ (reference sequence). This CDR3 is 14 amino acids long. V dropped 3 bases and J dropped 4; count of bases not matched to a gene: 1. CDR3 loop: CASSFGTSTGELFF. The CDR3 DNA follows: TGTGCCAGCAGCTTCGGGACTAGCACCGGGGAGCTGTTTTTT.

This clonotype was seen only a few times. This sequence joins TRBV24-1 and TRBJ2-3; possible D gene TRBD1, 6 bases. Germline V gene sequence: CDR1 KGHDR, CDR2 SFDVKD. V shed 3 bases and J shed 11 bases, with 26 bases lying between them. This CDR3 has 17 amino acids. The CDR3 nucleotides read TGTGCCACCAGTGATGGGCCGCGAGGGCCCCAGGGGTATAGGCAGTATTTT. This codes for CATSDGPRGPQGYRQYF.

This clonotype was seen at least ten times. This chain joins TRBV5-1 and TRBJ2-5; 10 positions match TRBD1. V shed 4 bases, J shed 4 bases, and the junction held 4 bases outside the gene matches. CDR3 length: 14 residues. In germline, CDR1 is SGHRS, CDR2 YFSETQ. DNA of the CDR3: TGCGCCAGCAGCCCGGACAGGGGGGGAGAGACCCAGTACTTC. Its protein is CASSPDRGGETQYF.

This clonotype was counted many times. The junction shows a germline mismatch at one end, possibly a read error. The gene calls are TRBV5-1 and TRBJ2-2; D is unresolved. The CDR3 extends over 14 amino acids. The V gene's germline CDR1 is SGHRS and CDR2 YFSETQ. This chain's CDR3 is CASSLDTNTGELFF. The CDR3 coding sequence is TGTGCCAGCAGCTTAGACACGAACACCGGGGAGCTGTTTTTT.

Only a few counts were recorded for this clonotype. This chain connects TRBV20-1 to TRBJ2-1, with TRBD2 identical over 9 bases. Germline loops: CDR1 DFQATT, CDR2 SNEGSKA (reference sequence). The CDR3 spans 14 residues. With V trimmed by 6 bases and J by 4 bases, 7 bases remained unmatched. In nucleotides, the CDR3 is TGCAGTGCGGCCGGCCTAGCGGGGTACAATGAGCAGTTCTTC. As protein: CSAAGLAGYNEQFF.

This rearrangement joins TRBV5-6 to TRBJ2-1, with TRBD2 matching 7 bases. The length of the CDR3 is 15 residues. Germline values: CDR1 SGHDT, CDR2 YYEEEE. J gave up 6 bases and V 4 bases, and 10 bases lay outside the gene matches. The CDR3 DNA is TGTGCCAGCAGCCCAATCAGCGGGGTGGGCAATGAGCAGTTCTTC. Amino acid sequence: CASSPISGVGNEQFF.

This clonotype has more than one count but fewer than ten. The V gene is TRBV6-2 or TRBV6-3, the J gene TRBJ2-7; possibly TRBD1 or TRBD2 for D (5 bases each). The V gene's germline CDR1 is MNHEY and CDR2 SVGEGT. This CDR3 has 15 amino acids. Deletions cut 2 bases from V and 0 bases from J, with 11 bases between. CDR3 in DNA: TGTGCCAGCAGTTACATATCAGGGAGCTCCTACGAGCAGTACGTC. This translates into CASSYISGSSYEQYV.

A remark on this clonotype: This may stem from a read error, because a much larger clone lies one nucleotide away. The gene calls are TRBV9 and TRBJ2-2; 8 bases agree with TRBD1. CDR3 size: 16 residues. CDR1 and CDR2 from the germline V gene are SGDLS and YYNGEE. The CDR3 is CASSEDRRGQTGEPFF. The CDR3 region has the DNA TGTGCCAGCAGCGAAGACCGCAGGGGGCAGACCGGGGAGCCGTTTTTT.

This clonotype was detected only a few times. V gene TRBV20-1 combines with J gene TRBJ1-1; TRBD1 matches at 9 bases. This CDR3 region has 11 residues. The V gene end was trimmed by 6 bases and the J gene end by 11 bases; junction bases not matched to a gene: 7. The germline CDR1 and CDR2 sequences are DFQATT and SNEGSKA (reference sequence). The CDR3 nucleotides read TGCAGTGCACCGGACAGGGGTTGGGCTTTCTTT. Translation: CSAPDRGWAFF.

A few counts support this clonotype. The chain combines TRBV7-9 with TRBJ1-1; 9 bases are shared with TRBD1. Germline V gives CDR1 SEHNR, CDR2 FQNEAQ (reference sequence). The ends lost 4 bases at V and 5 bases at J; junction bases unmatched: 14. CDR3 length: 17 residues. The CDR3 protein is CASSSPLVGQGLTEAFF. In DNA form, the CDR3 reads TGTGCCAGCAGCTCACCCCTGGTGGGACAGGGATTAACTGAAGCTTTCTTT.

This clonotype has a count of ten or more. V and J are TRBV19 and TRBJ2-2; D ambiguous. Trimming left V 6 bases short and J 7 bases short, with 18 bases between. Per germline, CDR1 LNHDA and CDR2 SQIVND (reference sequence). The CDR3 spans 15 residues. CDR3 bases: TGTGCCAGTAGCTACGGAACGCTTCGATTCGGGGAGCTGTTTTTT. Amino acids: CASSYGTLRFGELFF.

The chain is built from TRBV6-5 and TRBJ2-2; no clear D. In germline, CDR1 is MNHEY, CDR2 SVGAGI. V was trimmed by 4 bases and J by 5 bases, leaving 8 bases between them. The CDR3 extends over 13 amino acids. The CDR3 DNA follows: TGTGCCAGCAGTTCGCCGAGGACCGGGGAGCTGTTTTTT. Protein sequence: CASSSPRTGELFF.

This clonotype was counted a few times. V and J are TRBV3-1 and TRBJ2-2, with D hard to call. The germline V and J ends were trimmed by 0 bases and 6 bases, with 5 bases remaining between them. CDR3 length: 13 residues. Germline CDR1 and CDR2: LGHDT and YNNKEL (reference sequence). DNA of the CDR3: TGTGCCAGCAGCCAAGATTCGCCCGGGGAGCTGTTTTTT. Its protein product is CASSQDSPGELFF.

This clonotype was recorded a few times. The chain couples TRBV21-1 to TRBJ2-4; TRBD2, as called in the table, went unchecked against the DNA. TRBV21-1 is termed a pseudogene. The CDR3 has 17 amino acids. CDR3 sequence (DNA): TGTGCCAGCAGCAAAGAGGAGGTTTGCCGAGCCAAAAACATTCAGTACTTC. Translated: CASSKEEVCRAKNIQYF.

Ten or more counts support this clonotype. The chain carries TRBV20-1 and TRBJ2-5; D remains unclear. V lost 3 bases to trimming and J lost 3 bases, with 5 bases between them. The CDR3 is 11 amino acids. Germline loops: CDR1 DFQATT, CDR2 SNEGSKA (reference sequence). DNA for the CDR3: TGCAGTGCTAGGACTGAAGAGACCCAGTACTTC. Translation gives CSARTEETQYF.

Concerning this clonotype: With a much larger clone just one base away, this may be a read error. The CDR3 carries no conserved terminal phenylalanine or tryptophan, so it likely arises from a read error. The V and J genes are TRBV5-1 and TRBJ1-1, with D maybe TRBD1 (6 bases). The CDR3 runs to 14 residues. The germline V gene has CDR1 SGHRS and CDR2 YFSETQ. V was pared by 4 bases and J by 5 bases, with 15 bases between. The chain's CDR3 is CASSLQGYRTEAFL. CDR3 sequence (DNA): TGCGCCAGCAGCCTGCAGGGGTATCGGACTGAAGCTTTCTTA.

This clonotype has more than one count but fewer than ten. The V call is TRBV14, the J call TRBJ2-3; no definite D call. This CDR3 contains 18 residues. V was pared by 0 bases and J by 6 bases, with 22 bases between. Germline CDR1 SGHDN, CDR2 FVKESK. The CDR3 nucleotides are TGTGCCAGCAGCCAAGATTCACCAGAGACGTGGGTTTATGATACGCAGTATTTT. Translation gives CASSQDSPETWVYDTQYF.

The sample holds a few counts of this clonotype. V gene TRBV4-3 combines with J gene TRBJ1-1; unclear D gene. Per germline, CDR1 LGHNA and CDR2 YSLEER. Trimming removed 8 bases from V and 0 bases from J, with 22 bases in between. The CDR3 runs 17 residues. The DNA of the CDR3 is TGCGCCAGCTCGCGAGGGTCGTCCAACCACATGAACACTGAAGCTTTCTTT. Its protein is CASSRGSSNHMNTEAFF.

This clonotype has a handful of counts. The J gene is TRBJ2-3, the V gene TRBV12-3 or TRBV12-4; D could derive from TRBD1 or TRBD2 (5 bases each). CDR3 length: 17 amino acids. V was shortened by 1 base and J by 6 bases, with 20 bases between the two germline ends. The DNA of the CDR3 is TGTGCCAGCAGTTTAGGTCGGTCGCGTGGGGGAGACGATACGCAGTATTTT. Residues: CASSLGRSRGGDDTQYF.

This clonotype has only a few counts. V and J are TRBV20-1 and TRBJ2-1, with D perhaps given as TRBD1 or TRBD2 (6 bases each). CDR3 length equals 14 residues. V was clipped by 1 base and J by 8 bases, with 15 bases between them. Germline CDR1 is DFQATT and CDR2 is SNEGSKA (reference sequence). The CDR3 here is CSARGAFGGDEQFF. The CDR3 coding sequence is TGCAGTGCTAGAGGCGCGTTCGGGGGCGATGAGCAGTTCTTC.

The V and J genes are TRBV10-3 and TRBJ1-5, with D unclear. Germline CDR1 reads ENHRY; CDR2 reads SYGVKD. This CDR3 is 12 amino acids long. Trimming took 5 bases from V and 5 from J, leaving 7 bases between them. CDR3 bases: TGTGCCATCAGTCACGGGGATCAGCCCCAGCATTTT. Its protein product is CAISHGDQPQHF.

The chain couples TRBV3-1 to TRBJ2-1; a possible D gene is TRBD1 (6 bases). The CDR3 is 15 amino acids. Germline assignment: CDR1 LGHDT and CDR2 YNNKEL (reference sequence). Trimming stripped 0 bases from V and 6 bases from J, with 12 bases between. The CDR3 protein is CASSQDWLRGNEQFF. Written as DNA, the CDR3 is TGTGCCAGCAGCCAAGATTGGCTCAGGGGCAATGAGCAGTTCTTC.

The rearrangement uses TRBV5-1 and TRBJ2-3; D may be TRBD1 (5 bases). Germline-derived CDR1 and CDR2 are SGHRS and YFSETQ. The CDR3 consists of 15 residues. V was trimmed by 4 bases and J by 0 bases, leaving 12 bases between them. CDR3 DNA sequence: TGCGCCAGCAGCGACCGACAGATGAGCACAGATACGCAGTATTTT. It codes for CASSDRQMSTDTQYF.

This chain connects TRBV5-6 to TRBJ2-5, with D maybe TRBD2 (5 bases). The CDR3 spans 13 residues. Between the trimmed V and J ends, which lost 3 bases and 5 bases, there was a span of 11 bases. CDR1 and CDR2 from the germline V gene are SGHDT and YYEEEE. The CDR3 coding sequence is TGTGCCAGCAGCTCCACGGTAGCGGAGACCCAGTACTTC. Protein product: CASSSTVAETQYF.

The chain joins TRBV5-1 to TRBJ2-5; tentative D call: TRBD2 (5 bases). The ends were cut back, 2 bases at V and 0 bases at J, with 8 bases in the middle. CDR3 size: 14 residues. Germline CDR1 and CDR2: SGHRS and YFSETQ. The CDR3 reads CASSLEGNQETQYF. CDR3 DNA sequence: TGCGCCAGCAGCTTAGAGGGAAACCAAGAGACCCAGTACTTC.